The rows below give T cell receptor beta chains drawn from one sample of a study of CD8+CD57+ T cells in acquired aplastic anemia. TCRdb passed the reads through MiXCR, listing each CDR3 protein once. The sample has a few hundred thousand distinct CDR3 sequences, approximately 57% seen once. The material sequenced was sorted CD4+, CD8+, or CD8+CD57+ T cells (not recorded which) from PBMCs. The receptors shown here come from a human donor with severe aplastic anemia or a healthy control (not recorded which). Each CDR3 is given with its conserved first and last residue. A D gene is named only where the DNA matches it firmly. Size tells how often a clone was seen (once, few, many) or the class of an expanded clone, and some rows leave it out.

TGTGCCAGCAGCTATCCCGCAACTAATGAAAAACTGTTTTTT	CASSYPATNEKLFF	TRBV7-8	TRBJ1-4	.	.
TGTGCAAGCGCGACACTCTACTACGAGCAGCACTTC	CASATLYYEQHF	TRBV2	TRBJ2-7	.	.
TGTGCCAGCAGTTACTCGCTCAGGGCAGCCCACTACGAGCAGTACTTC	CASSYSLRAAHYEQYF	TRBV6-6	TRBJ2-7	many	.
TGTGCCAGCAGTCCAACGGACAGGTTGAACACTGAAGCTTTCTTT	CASSPTDRLNTEAFF	TRBV28	TRBJ1-1	few	TRBD1
TGTGCCAGCACGGTTGCAGGGGAGGACACTGAAGCTTTCTTT	CASTVAGEDTEAFF	TRBV2	TRBJ1-1	.	.
TGTGCCATCAGTGAAAGTCGCGGGGGGGCCGACGGGGAGCTGTTTTTT	CAISESRGGADGELFF	TRBV10-3	TRBJ2-2	many	TRBD2
TGTGCCAGCAGCTTGTGGGGTGGGGGCTACACCTTC	CASSLWGGGYTF	TRBV5-6	TRBJ1-2	many	.
TGTGCCACCAGCCCTTCGACCCACCTAGCAGATACGCAGTATTTT	CATSPSTHLADTQYF	TRBV15	TRBJ2-3	.	.
TGTGCCAGCAGCTTAGCTTCGTCGGGACAGGGAAACACCGGGGAGCTGTTTTTT	CASSLASSGQGNTGELFF	TRBV7-6	TRBJ2-2	many	TRBD1
TGTGCCAGTTCAGCGCGGGACAAAAGCTCCTACGAGCAGTACTTC	CASSARDKSSYEQYF	TRBV19	TRBJ2-7	.	.
TGTGCCAGCAGCTTACCCAACAGGGGCTCTAACTATGGCTACACCTTC	CASSLPNRGSNYGYTF	TRBV7-2	TRBJ1-2	once	TRBD1
TGTGCCAGCAGCACGAAGGCGGGACAGGGGATTTACGAGCAGTACTTC	CASSTKAGQGIYEQYF	TRBV2	TRBJ2-7	.	TRBD1
TGTGCCACCAGTGGCGACAGGAGGTCCTACGAGCAGTACTTC	CATSGDRRSYEQYF	TRBV24-1	TRBJ2-7	.	.
TGTGCCAGCAGGGCTGGGGGAACGGGAAACACCATATATTTT	CASRAGGTGNTIYF	TRBV2	TRBJ1-3	.	.
TGTGCCATCAGTGACTGGACACTCTCTGGAAACACCATATATTTT	CAISDWTLSGNTIYF	TRBV10-3	TRBJ1-3	many	.
TGTGCCAGCAGCTCTTTGGCCCAAGAGACCCAGTACTTC	CASSSLAQETQYF	TRBV6-5	TRBJ2-5	few	.
TGCAGTGCTAGCGGTGGCAACGAGGATTCACCCCTCCACTTT	CSASGGNEDSPLHF	TRBV20-1	TRBJ1-6	.	.
TGTGCCAGCAGCAACGACGGGAACACTGAAGCTTTCTTT	CASSNDGNTEAFF	TRBV7-8	TRBJ1-1	.	.
TGTGCCAGCAGTTCCTCCCCGGGACTAGCGGGGGGGTTTCAGACCCAGTACTTC	CASSSSPGLAGGFQTQYF	TRBV12-3/TRBV12-4	TRBJ2-5	many	TRBD2
TGTGCCAGCAATGAATGGGGCCCCCAAGAGACCCAGTACTTC	CASNEWGPQETQYF	TRBV2	TRBJ2-5	.	.
TGTGCCAGCAGCTTAGAAGCGGGGGGGCTTGAGACCCAGTACTTC	CASSLEAGGLETQYF	TRBV11-2	TRBJ2-5	.	TRBD2
TGCAGTGCTAGAGTAACCACCTACAATGAGCAGTTCTTC	CSARVTTYNEQFF	TRBV20-1	TRBJ2-1	.	.
TGTGCCAGCAGCCGGGATGCTGGCCGGGGGAGGTACAATGAGCAGTTCTTC	CASSRDAGRGRYNEQFF	TRBV5-4	TRBJ2-1	many	.
TGCAGTGTTTCCCCTCAGGGTAGGCTTAATCAGCCCCCGCATTTT	CSVSPQGRLNQPPHF	TRBV20-1	TRBJ1-5	.	.
TGTGCCACCAGTGATTACAGGGTCGGACGGGACTTTTCTGGGGCCAACGTCCTGACTTTC	CATSDYRVGRDFSGANVLTF	TRBV24-1	TRBJ2-6	.	.
TGCAGTGCGAGGGAAGGCAGGCGGGAGACCCAGTACTTC	CSAREGRRETQYF	TRBV20-1	TRBJ2-5	many	.
TGCGCCAGCAGCCAAGAGGCGGGGACGGACGAGCAGTACTTC	CASSQEAGTDEQYF	TRBV4-3	TRBJ2-7	few	.
TGTGCCAGCAGCTTATGGGGACTAGCGGAGCAAGAGACCCAGTACTTC	CASSLWGLAEQETQYF	TRBV7-2	TRBJ2-5	.	TRBD2
TGTGCCAGCAGCATACGTGGGTCGGTACACGAGCAGTTCTTC	CASSIRGSVHEQFF	TRBV7-9	TRBJ2-1	.	.
TGTGCCAGCAGTGCAAGAGCTGGCTCCTACAATGAGCAGTTCTTC	CASSARAGSYNEQFF	TRBV6-4	TRBJ2-1	few	.
TGTGCCAGCAGCTTTGGGGAGAGCTCCTACAATGAGCAGTTCTTC	CASSFGESSYNEQFF	TRBV7-2	TRBJ2-1	many	.
TGTGCCAGCAGCTTGGAGACTAGCCTTACCTACGAGCAGTACTTC	CASSLETSLTYEQYF	TRBV5-6	TRBJ2-7	.	TRBD2
TGTGCCAGCAGGACGACTAGCGGGGCTAATTACGAGCAGTACTTC	CASRTTSGANYEQYF	TRBV2	TRBJ2-7	many	TRBD2
TGTGCCAGCAGCTTAATCGGGACAGGGGACCCCTACGAGCAGTACTTC	CASSLIGTGDPYEQYF	TRBV7-2	TRBJ2-7	.	TRBD1
TGTGCCACCAGCAGAGATACGACAGGGGATGGCTACACCTTC	CATSRDTTGDGYTF	TRBV15	TRBJ1-2	.	TRBD1
TGTGCCAGCAGCTTAAGGCGGAGCGGAGAGAACACTGAAGCTTTCTTT	CASSLRRSGENTEAFF	TRBV7-8	TRBJ1-1	.	.
TGTGCCAGCAGCCGCTCAGCGGGAGGGAGCACAGATACGCAGTATTTT	CASSRSAGGSTDTQYF	TRBV7-9	TRBJ2-3	.	TRBD2
TGTGCCACCAAGCTAGCGGGGGCCGACCGAGGCACCGGGGAGCTGTTTTTT	CATKLAGADRGTGELFF	TRBV10-3	TRBJ2-2	.	TRBD2
TGTGCCAGCAGTTTCGACAGGGGTGGCTACACCTTC	CASSFDRGGYTF	TRBV12-3/TRBV12-4	TRBJ1-2	many	TRBD1
TGTGCCACCAGTGATCTCAGGGGGAACACCGGGGAGCTGTTTTTT	CATSDLRGNTGELFF	TRBV24-1	TRBJ2-2	.	.
TGTGCCAGCAGCTTGGGGGGAACAGGAGCGAACACCGGGGAGCTGTTTTTT	CASSLGGTGANTGELFF	TRBV5-5	TRBJ2-2	.	.
TGTGCCAGCACCCTGTTAGCGGGGGGGTCAGATACGCAGTATTTT	CASTLLAGGSDTQYF	TRBV7-6	TRBJ2-3	.	TRBD2
TGCAGTGCTTTTACCCTTGTCCAGGGGGCTACTACTAACTATGGCTACACCTTC	CSAFTLVQGATTNYGYTF	TRBV20-1	TRBJ1-2	many	TRBD1
TGTGCCAGAAGCTTAGACCAGGGTCCAACAGATACGCATTATTTT	CARSLDQGPTDTHYF	TRBV7-8	TRBJ2-3	.	.
TGCAGCGTTCGGGACAGTCCAAACACTGAAGCTTTCTTT	CSVRDSPNTEAFF	TRBV29-1	TRBJ1-1	few	TRBD1
TGCGCCAGCAGCTTGGAGGCAGGGAGCAACGAGCAGTACTTC	CASSLEAGSNEQYF	TRBV5-1	TRBJ2-7	few	.
TGTGCCAGCAGCTTAAGGGGGGCCGGGGAGACCCAGTACTTC	CASSLRGAGETQYF	TRBV7-8	TRBJ2-5	few	.
TGTGCCAGCAGTTACCCGGGAAGCAATCAGCCCCAGCATTTT	CASSYPGSNQPQHF	TRBV12-3/TRBV12-4	TRBJ1-5	.	.
TGTGCCAGCAGCCTGACAGGGAATGGCTACACCTTC	CASSLTGNGYTF	TRBV6-5	TRBJ1-2	.	TRBD1
TGTGCCAGTAGTATAGGGGGGACAGGGGGCGCCTACGAGCAGTACTTC	CASSIGGTGGAYEQYF	TRBV19	TRBJ2-7	.	TRBD1
TGTGCCAGCAGCCCCAGGGGGGAGAACACTGAAGCTTTCTTT	CASSPRGENTEAFF	TRBV7-8	TRBJ1-1	.	TRBD1
TGCAGTGCTAGAGAAAGGTCTCCAAACTATGGCTACACCTTC	CSARERSPNYGYTF	TRBV20-1	TRBJ1-2	.	.
TGCGCCAGCAGCCATAGCACAGGGCGCATGGAAGAGCAGTACTTC	CASSHSTGRMEEQYF	TRBV5-1	TRBJ2-7	.	.
TGCGCCAGCAGCTCCGTCACAGGGGATCCCCAGCATTTT	CASSSVTGDPQHF	TRBV5-1	TRBJ1-5	many	TRBD1
TGTGCCAGCAGCTCAGGGCAACGAACTGAAGCTTTCTTT	CASSSGQRTEAFF	TRBV7-7	TRBJ1-1	once	.